The entry that follows covers one TCR beta chain sequence. Its antigen is unidentified. This entry comes from a study of lymphopenia after photon versus proton radiotherapy. General study results and limits: After lymphocyte nadir, photon-treated repertoires showed oligoclonal expansion, especially CD8+ Temra.

Assay: immunoSEQ multiplex PCR; the TCRdb copy retains only in-frame clones and omits some. Among about 12,000 clones listed, approximately 88% were seen once. Trimming removed 3 bases at V and 9 bases at J, with 18 bases between. From germline, CDR1 is KGHSH and CDR2 LQKENI. The CDR3 is 14 amino acids. Sequenced here: peripheral blood, sampled from a patient treated with proton-based radiotherapy. The clonotype was recovered from a man in his sixties with pancreatic cancer. V and J are TRBV18 and TRBJ2-7; the D gene could be TRBD1 or TRBD2 (5 bases each). The CDR3 sequence: CASSPGTASPGQYF. CDR3 bases: TGTGCCAGCTCACCGGGGACGGCTTCACCGGGGCAGTACTTC.